This is a list of T cell receptor beta chains from one sample in a study of T cells in localized non-small cell lung cancer. Profiling relied on immunoSEQ multiplex PCR, and the TCRdb table lists in-frame clones only, not all of them. The sample lists tens of thousands of clones; 93% were seen once. Material: peripheral blood, obtained before any cancer treatment. The receptors here all came from a female donor of 60 years or more with stage I lung adenocarcinoma. Each CDR3 is given with its conserved first and last residue. A D gene is named only where the DNA matches it firmly. Size is omitted from some rows. Given values are once, few, many or a class for expanded clones.

cdr3_aa: CASSWDSPNQPQHF; cdr3_nt: TGCGCCAGCAGCTGGGACAGTCCTAATCAGCCCCAGCATTTT; v_call: TRBV5-1; d_call: TRBD1; clone_size: NA; j_call: TRBJ1-5
cdr3_aa: CASSLGTQLEQYF; cdr3_nt: TGTGCCAGCTCACTCGGGACACAGCTCGAGCAGTACTTC; v_call: TRBV18; d_call: NA; clone_size: NA; j_call: TRBJ2-7
cdr3_aa: CAWSGPRERYF; cdr3_nt: TGTGCCTGGAGTGGACCACGGGAACGGTACTTC; v_call: TRBV30; d_call: NA; clone_size: once; j_call: TRBJ2-7
cdr3_aa: CASVEGNTGELFF; cdr3_nt: TGTGCCAGCGTTGAGGGAAACACCGGGGAGCTGTTTTTT; v_call: TRBV28; d_call: NA; clone_size: NA; j_call: TRBJ2-2
cdr3_aa: CASSPTGESMGYTF; cdr3_nt: TGTGCCAGCAGTCCCACAGGGGAATCAATGGGCTACACCTTC; v_call: TRBV6-6; d_call: TRBD1; clone_size: NA; j_call: TRBJ1-2
cdr3_aa: CASSWGQGEAEAFF; cdr3_nt: TGCGCCAGCAGCTGGGGACAGGGTGAGGCTGAAGCTTTCTTT; v_call: TRBV5-1; d_call: TRBD1; clone_size: NA; j_call: TRBJ1-1
cdr3_aa: CASIQDRVNEKLFF; cdr3_nt: TGTGCCAGCATCCAGGACAGGGTAAACGAAAAACTGTTTTTT; v_call: TRBV11-2; d_call: TRBD1; clone_size: NA; j_call: TRBJ1-4
cdr3_aa: CASSLFVGSYGYTF; cdr3_nt: TGTGCCAGCAGCTTATTTGTCGGCAGCTATGGCTACACCTTC; v_call: TRBV7-9; d_call: NA; clone_size: NA; j_call: TRBJ1-2
cdr3_aa: CASSPQGLASGNTIYF; cdr3_nt: TGTGCCAGCTCACCACAGGGTTTGGCCTCTGGAAACACCATATATTTT; v_call: TRBV18; d_call: NA; clone_size: NA; j_call: TRBJ1-3
cdr3_aa: CASSIWGSNEKLFF; cdr3_nt: TGTGCCAGTAGTATATGGGGGTCCAATGAAAAACTGTTTTTT; v_call: TRBV19; d_call: NA; clone_size: NA; j_call: TRBJ1-4
cdr3_aa: CASSTEMREAFF; cdr3_nt: TGTGCCAGCAGTACCGAAATGCGTGAAGCTTTCTTT; v_call: TRBV6-6; d_call: NA; clone_size: few; j_call: TRBJ1-1
cdr3_aa: CASSLEPPGQGSYEQYF; cdr3_nt: TGCGCCAGCAGCTTGGAGCCCCCGGGACAGGGTTCCTACGAGCAGTACTTC; v_call: TRBV5-1; d_call: TRBD1; clone_size: NA; j_call: TRBJ2-7
cdr3_aa: CASSLDGTGMKETQYF; cdr3_nt: TGTGCCAGCAGCTTAGATGGGACAGGGATGAAAGAGACCCAGTACTTC; v_call: TRBV7-9; d_call: TRBD1; clone_size: once; j_call: TRBJ2-5
cdr3_aa: CASSLVAGSTDTQYF; cdr3_nt: TGTGCCAGCAGCTTAGTGGCAGGTAGCACAGATACGCAGTATTTT; v_call: TRBV7-2; d_call: NA; clone_size: NA; j_call: TRBJ2-3
cdr3_aa: CASNLRWSSYNEQFF; cdr3_nt: TGTGCCAGCAATCTCCGATGGTCCTCCTACAATGAGCAGTTCTTC; v_call: TRBV6-5; d_call: NA; clone_size: NA; j_call: TRBJ2-1
cdr3_aa: CASSPQTGFYEQYF; cdr3_nt: TGTGCCAGCAGCCCTCAGACTGGATTTTACGAGCAGTACTTC; v_call: TRBV14; d_call: NA; clone_size: once; j_call: TRBJ2-7
cdr3_aa: CASADTQQLPQHF; cdr3_nt: TGTGCCAGCGCAGACACCCAACAGCTGCCCCAGCATTTT; v_call: TRBV6-1; d_call: NA; clone_size: NA; j_call: TRBJ1-5
cdr3_aa: CASSPEGSDTQYF; cdr3_nt: TGTGCCAGCAGCCCGGAAGGATCAGATACGCAGTATTTT; v_call: TRBV5-6; d_call: NA; clone_size: NA; j_call: TRBJ2-3
cdr3_aa: CASSPGQLAGYGDTQYF; cdr3_nt: TGCGCCAGCAGCCCGGGGCAACTAGCGGGCTACGGGGATACGCAGTATTTT; v_call: TRBV5-1; d_call: TRBD2; clone_size: few; j_call: TRBJ2-3
cdr3_aa: CASTEGRGQGYTF; cdr3_nt: TGTGCCAGCACCGAGGGCAGGGGGCAAGGCTACACCTTC; v_call: TRBV28; d_call: TRBD1; clone_size: once; j_call: TRBJ1-2
cdr3_aa: CASSFGVTGELFF; cdr3_nt: TGTGCCAGCAGTTTTGGGGTCACCGGGGAGCTGTTTTTT; v_call: TRBV28; d_call: NA; clone_size: NA; j_call: TRBJ2-2
cdr3_aa: CASSESGSNQPQHF; cdr3_nt: TGCGCCAGCAGTGAGTCGGGGAGCAATCAGCCCCAGCATTTT; v_call: TRBV10-2; d_call: NA; clone_size: NA; j_call: TRBJ1-5
cdr3_aa: CASSLGGAGAFF; cdr3_nt: TGTGCCAGCAGCTTAGGGGGAGCGGGAGCTTTCTTT; v_call: TRBV11-2; d_call: NA; clone_size: NA; j_call: TRBJ1-1
cdr3_aa: CASSLPGRNNEQFF; cdr3_nt: TGTGCCAGCAGCTTACCAGGGCGGAACAATGAGCAGTTCTTC; v_call: TRBV5-4; d_call: NA; clone_size: NA; j_call: TRBJ2-1
cdr3_aa: CASSQELAGGEQYF; cdr3_nt: TGCGCCAGCAGCCAAGAGCTAGCGGGTGGCGAGCAGTACTTC; v_call: TRBV5-4; d_call: TRBD2; clone_size: NA; j_call: TRBJ2-7
cdr3_aa: CASSYPSGGDNEQFF; cdr3_nt: TGTGCCAGCAGTTATCCAAGCGGGGGGGACAATGAGCAGTTCTTC; v_call: TRBV6-6; d_call: TRBD2; clone_size: NA; j_call: TRBJ2-1
cdr3_aa: CASSPRVSSGEPGNTIYF; cdr3_nt: TGTGCCAGCAGCCCAAGGGTATCCTCAGGGGAACCTGGAAACACCATATATTTT; v_call: TRBV7-6; d_call: NA; clone_size: NA; j_call: TRBJ1-3
cdr3_aa: CASSSGISGNTIYF; cdr3_nt: TGTGCCAGTAGCTCGGGCATCTCTGGAAACACCATATATTTT; v_call: TRBV19; d_call: NA; clone_size: NA; j_call: TRBJ1-3
cdr3_aa: CASSKTVGTLNTEAFF; cdr3_nt: TGTGCCAGCAGCAAGACAGTTGGGACCCTGAACACTGAAGCTTTCTTT; v_call: TRBV7-3; d_call: NA; clone_size: NA; j_call: TRBJ1-1
cdr3_aa: CASSVGNTGELFF; cdr3_nt: TGTGCCAGTAGTGTCGGAAACACCGGGGAGCTGTTTTTT; v_call: TRBV19; d_call: NA; clone_size: NA; j_call: TRBJ2-2
cdr3_aa: CAISESIAGGEETQYF; cdr3_nt: TGTGCCATCAGTGAGTCGATAGCGGGAGGGGAAGAGACCCAGTACTTC; v_call: TRBV10-3; d_call: TRBD2; clone_size: once; j_call: TRBJ2-5
cdr3_aa: CASSYEGYEQYF; cdr3_nt: TGTGCCAGCAGTTACGAAGGTTACGAGCAGTACTTC; v_call: TRBV6-5; d_call: NA; clone_size: NA; j_call: TRBJ2-7
cdr3_aa: CASSLQGYPQETQYF; cdr3_nt: TGTGCCAGCTCATTACAGGGGTACCCTCAAGAGACCCAGTACTTC; v_call: TRBV6-5; d_call: TRBD1; clone_size: few; j_call: TRBJ2-5
cdr3_aa: CASSQARAGETGRGYGYTF; cdr3_nt: TGCGCCAGCAGCCAAGCCAGGGCGGGAGAGACAGGGCGGGGCTATGGCTACACCTTC; v_call: TRBV4-3; d_call: TRBD1; clone_size: NA; j_call: TRBJ1-2
cdr3_aa: CASSQPFDRNYGYTF; cdr3_nt: TGCGCCAGCAGCCAACCCTTCGACAGGAACTATGGCTACACCTTC; v_call: TRBV4-1; d_call: NA; clone_size: NA; j_call: TRBJ1-2
cdr3_aa: CASSQIGRNTEAFF; cdr3_nt: TGTGCCAGCAGTCAAATCGGGAGGAACACTGAAGCTTTCTTT; v_call: TRBV28; d_call: NA; clone_size: NA; j_call: TRBJ1-1
cdr3_aa: CASRGLAGTDTQYF; cdr3_nt: TGTGCCAGCAGAGGACTAGCGGGGACAGATACGCAGTATTTT; v_call: TRBV27; d_call: TRBD2; clone_size: NA; j_call: TRBJ2-3
cdr3_aa: CASSLQGQGPQPQHF; cdr3_nt: TGTGCCAGCAGCTTACAAGGACAGGGGCCTCAGCCCCAGCATTTT; v_call: TRBV7-2; d_call: TRBD1; clone_size: NA; j_call: TRBJ1-5
cdr3_aa: CASRGGFLYEQYF; cdr3_nt: TGCGCCAGCAGGGGAGGGTTTCTCTACGAGCAGTACTTC; v_call: TRBV10-2; d_call: TRBD2; clone_size: NA; j_call: TRBJ2-7
cdr3_aa: CASSLEGAWDEQFF; cdr3_nt: TGCGCCAGCAGCTTGGAGGGGGCGTGGGATGAGCAGTTCTTC; v_call: TRBV5-1; d_call: TRBD1; clone_size: NA; j_call: TRBJ2-1
cdr3_aa: CASSLDLHADTQYF; cdr3_nt: TGTGCCAGCAGCTTAGACTTGCATGCGGATACGCAGTATTTT; v_call: TRBV11-2; d_call: NA; clone_size: NA; j_call: TRBJ2-3
cdr3_aa: CASSAGTGGAYGYTF; cdr3_nt: TGTGCCAGCAGCGCCGGGACAGGGGGCGCCTATGGCTACACCTTC; v_call: TRBV5-8; d_call: TRBD1; clone_size: NA; j_call: TRBJ1-2
cdr3_aa: CASSLRTSGRAADTQYF; cdr3_nt: TGTGCCAGCAGCTTAAGGACTAGCGGGAGGGCCGCAGATACGCAGTATTTT; v_call: TRBV7-6; d_call: TRBD2; clone_size: few; j_call: TRBJ2-3
cdr3_aa: CAWSADYQETQYF; cdr3_nt: TGTGCCTGGAGCGCAGATTACCAAGAGACCCAGTACTTC; v_call: TRBV30; d_call: NA; clone_size: NA; j_call: TRBJ2-5
cdr3_aa: CARRPGASNQPQHF; cdr3_nt: TGTGCCAGAAGACCGGGTGCCAGCAATCAGCCCCAGCATTTT; v_call: TRBV27; d_call: NA; clone_size: once; j_call: TRBJ1-5
cdr3_aa: CASSLAFGLEETQYF; cdr3_nt: TGTGCCAGCAGCTTAGCGTTTGGATTAGAAGAGACCCAGTACTTC; v_call: TRBV11-1; d_call: NA; clone_size: NA; j_call: TRBJ2-5
cdr3_aa: CASSPQAFGGTDTQYF; cdr3_nt: TGTGCCAGCAGTCCGCAGGCCTTCGGGGGCACAGATACGCAGTATTTT; v_call: TRBV2; d_call: NA; clone_size: NA; j_call: TRBJ2-3
cdr3_aa: CAIRRGRETQYF; cdr3_nt: TGTGCTATCCGGAGAGGACGCGAGACCCAGTACTTC; v_call: TRBV2; d_call: NA; clone_size: NA; j_call: TRBJ2-5
cdr3_aa: CAWSVGGAGTQYF; cdr3_nt: TGTGCCTGGAGTGTCGGCGGCGCGGGTACGCAGTATTTT; v_call: TRBV30; d_call: NA; clone_size: NA; j_call: TRBJ2-3
cdr3_aa: CASSPPGPQGRNTEAFF; cdr3_nt: TGTGCCAGCTCACCCCCAGGCCCCCAGGGACGGAACACTGAAGCTTTCTTT; v_call: TRBV18; d_call: NA; clone_size: once; j_call: TRBJ1-1
cdr3_aa: CAWGGWTEAFF; cdr3_nt: TGTGCCTGGGGGGGTTGGACTGAAGCTTTCTTT; v_call: TRBV30; d_call: NA; clone_size: NA; j_call: TRBJ1-1
cdr3_aa: CASIRTGDTYGYTF; cdr3_nt: TGTGCCAGTATCCGGACAGGGGATACCTATGGCTACACCTTC; v_call: TRBV19; d_call: TRBD1; clone_size: NA; j_call: TRBJ1-2
cdr3_aa: CASSSVGLSYNEQFF; cdr3_nt: TGTGCCAGCAGCTCGGTGGGGCTTTCCTACAATGAGCAGTTCTTC; v_call: TRBV7-6; d_call: NA; clone_size: NA; j_call: TRBJ2-1
cdr3_aa: CASSLNRGGNTIYF; cdr3_nt: TGTGCCAGCAGTTTAAATCGGGGGGGAAACACCATATATTTT; v_call: TRBV28; d_call: NA; clone_size: NA; j_call: TRBJ1-3
cdr3_aa: CASSLGTNTEAFF; cdr3_nt: TGTGCCAGCAGCTTAGGCACGAACACTGAAGCTTTCTTT; v_call: TRBV7-2; d_call: NA; clone_size: NA; j_call: TRBJ1-1
cdr3_aa: CASIGDSDPKNIQYF; cdr3_nt: TGTGCCAGCATCGGGGACTCCGACCCCAAAAACATTCAGTACTTC; v_call: TRBV11-2; d_call: NA; clone_size: once; j_call: TRBJ2-4
cdr3_aa: CASSLRQGNGYTF; cdr3_nt: TGCGCCAGCAGCTTGAGACAGGGCAATGGCTACACCTTC; v_call: TRBV5-1; d_call: TRBD1; clone_size: NA; j_call: TRBJ1-2
cdr3_aa: CASSLGGVGGYTQYF; cdr3_nt: TGCGCCAGCAGCTTGGGGGGAGTGGGAGGCTATACGCAGTATTTT; v_call: TRBV5-1; d_call: NA; clone_size: NA; j_call: TRBJ2-3
cdr3_aa: CASSLVGTGPNYGYTF; cdr3_nt: TGTGCCAGCAGCTTAGTGGGGACAGGACCCAACTATGGCTACACCTTC; v_call: TRBV11-3; d_call: TRBD1; clone_size: NA; j_call: TRBJ1-2
cdr3_aa: CASSAGLTGGGELFF; cdr3_nt: TGCGCCAGCAGCGCCGGTTTGACAGGGGGCGGGGAGCTGTTTTTT; v_call: TRBV5-1; d_call: TRBD1; clone_size: NA; j_call: TRBJ2-2